This record covers a single T cell receptor (beta chain). This clonotype was recorded at least ten times. Its binding antigen is unknown. No much larger clone is present one base from it, and per-base qualities are unavailable. According to the germline V gene (reference sequence), CDR1 reads DFQATT and CDR2 reads SNEGSKA. Ends trimmed: V by 1 base, J by 3 bases; bases unmatched to a gene: 5. Including cysteine and phenylalanine, the CDR3 has 14 amino acids. This entry keeps only the CDR3 DNA: 42 bases, framed from base 1. This sample stems from a study of T cell repertoires in cytomegalovirus infection (dated by TCRdb to the late 2010s). Background for the entire study: Donor HLA type was relevant to the analysis, because carriage of CMV infection together with the matching HLA type was indicated by public TCR beta signatures.

Overall study results and their limits: Cumulative frequency of public TCR beta family members discriminated carriers of CMV infection plus the relevant HLA type in this cohort and an independent 352-donor cohort. The ex vivo response was dominated by HLA-C-restricted CMV-specific TCR beta clonotypes, and the single most frequent clonotype in two of eight donors was supplied by these HLA-C-restricted clonotypes.

Sequencing relied on an Illumina HiSeq 1500. TCRdb handled the public reads itself, with Q25 trimming in fastp and clone calling in MiXCR, and kept productive beta chains. Each record represents a unique CDR3 protein, reported with the most common genes and DNA among its rows. This sample lists about 310,000 distinct CDR3 sequences; about 9.1% were detected once. Around 2.6% of the sample is in the top ten clones. This clonotype originated in a human donor in good health (CMV status not recorded). Some clones in this sample may be carry-over from other donors' samples. The sequence links TRBV20-1 to TRBJ2-5; 7 bases in the middle match TRBD2. The sequenced sample was PBMCs. The DNA is TGCAGTGCTAGAGGCGGGGGACCGAAAGAGACCCAGTACTTC. It translates as CSARGGGPKETQYF.